This entry lists 28 T cell receptor beta chains sequenced from one sample in a study of vaccination and CD4 T cells after COVID-19. Their antigens are not known. An Oncomine TCR Beta short-read assay was used to sequence the DNA from cultured CD4+ T cells. TCRdb redid the calling of the PCR reads with MiXCR, one entry per CDR3 protein. The table records fewer than 20,000 distinct CDR3 sequences, around 40% of them present only once. The time point is: late sampling 161 to 241 days after vaccination in three convalescent patients. Treatment described: approximately nine-day PBMC culture with coronavirus spike peptide pools or control peptides (ViraFEST assay). Sequenced material: CD4+ T cells from blood, cultured in vitro, taken about 7 months after SARS-CoV-2 vaccination. Every receptor here comes from a human donor who had recovered from COVID-19.

This chain uses TRBV6-5 with TRBJ2-7; weak D call: TRBD1 (5 bases). V lost 4 bases and J lost 6, with 10 bases in between. This CDR3 comprises 12 residues. Germline V lookup: CDR1 MNHEY, CDR2 SVGAGI. In DNA, the CDR3 is TGTGCCAGCAGTTTAGCAGGGCGCGAGCAGTACTTC. It is translated as CASSLAGREQYF.

The chain has TRBV7-8 and TRBJ2-5, with D perhaps matching TRBD2 (6 bases). V was shortened by 6 bases and J by 4 bases, with 21 bases between the two germline ends. Germline CDR1 is SGHVS and CDR2 is FQNEAQ. The CDR3 is 16 amino acids. The CDR3: CASRRLTSQVGETQYF. Written as DNA, the CDR3 is TGTGCCAGCAGGCGCCTAACTAGCCAGGTGGGAGAGACCCAGTACTTC.

J is TRBJ2-3 and V is TRBV20-1, with TRBD2 matching over 8 bases. V shed 6 bases and J 2 bases; nucleotides not matched to a gene: 13. Germline V CDR1 and CDR2: DFQATT, SNEGSKA (reference sequence). The CDR3 is 16 amino acids. The CDR3 DNA follows: TGCAGTGCCAGCGGGCTAGCGGGTCAGTTCACAGATACGCAGTATTTT. It is translated as CSASGLAGQFTDTQYF.

This clonotype was recorded a few times. The V gene is TRBV19, the J gene TRBJ2-3, with a weak D call TRBD2 (7 bases). V lost 3 bases, J lost 4 bases, and 17 bases lay in between. The CDR3 sequence is 16 residues long. Germline V lookup: CDR1 LNHDA, CDR2 SQIVND (reference sequence). The CDR3 coding sequence is TGTGCCAGTAGTATTCTAGGGGGGGGGGCCGCAGATACGCAGTATTTT. Translated, it gives CASSILGGGAADTQYF.

The rearrangement joins TRBV24-1 to TRBJ2-5; D might be TRBD2 (5 bases). This CDR3 has 16 amino acids. Germline V gene sequence: CDR1 KGHDR, CDR2 SFDVKD. V dropped 5 bases and J dropped 2 bases, with 17 bases sitting between them. Here the CDR3 DNA reads TGTGCCACCAGTGCCAATACACGGGAACCACAAGAGACCCAGTACTTC. It specifies CATSANTREPQETQYF.

The chain links TRBV9 to TRBJ2-3; 7 nucleotides match TRBD2. The J segment lost 1 base and the V segment lost 4 bases, leaving 3 bases of the junction unmatched. CDR1 and CDR2 from the germline V gene are SGDLS and YYNGEE. This CDR3 has 14 amino acids. The CDR3 DNA reads as TGTGCCAGCAGCACCACTAGCGGCACAGATACGCAGTATTTT. Translated, it gives CASSTTSGTDTQYF.

This chain joins TRBV18 and TRBJ1-1; TRBD1 matches at 7 bases. With 4 bases clipped from V and 4 bases from J, the junction kept 3 bases outside the gene matches. The CDR3 contains 13 residues. CDR1 is KGHSH, CDR2 LQKENI, per germline. CDR3 loop: CASSQGASTEAFF. The CDR3 DNA is TGTGCCAGCTCACAGGGGGCGAGCACTGAAGCTTTCTTT. The whole variable domain, remainder taken from reference TRBV18 and TRBJ1-1, is NAGVMQNPRHLVRRRGQEARLRCSPMKGHSHVYWYRQLPEEGLKFMVYLQKENIIDESGMPKERFSAEFPKEGPSILRIQQVVRGDSAAYFCASSQGASTEAFFGQGTRLTVV.

This clonotype was seen more than once but under ten times. The chain has TRBV7-6 and TRBJ1-1; D unclear. CDR3 length equals 13 residues. Per the germline V gene, CDR1 is SGHVS and CDR2 is FNYEAQ. V lost 5 bases and J 2 bases, leaving 9 bases between the germline ends. The CDR3 loop is CASSADLNTEAFF. The CDR3 bases are TGTGCCAGCAGCGCAGACCTTAACACTGAAGCTTTCTTT.

Only one count was recorded for this clonotype. In DNA, the CDR3 is TGCAGTGCTAGTGATGACCCCCAGACGCAGTATTTT. This translates into CSASDDPQTQYF. This chain uses TRBV20-1 with TRBJ2-3; D gene unclear. Looked up from germline, CDR1 is DFQATT and CDR2 is SNEGSKA (reference sequence). The CDR3 is 12 amino acids. The V end lost 3 bases, the J end lost 9 bases, and 13 bases lay between the germline ends.

The gene calls are TRBV7-3 and TRBJ1-1; no definite D call. Germline loops: CDR1 SGHTA, CDR2 FQGTGA. V lost 5 bases, J lost 2 bases, and 6 bases lay in between. This CDR3 contains 12 residues. The chain's CDR3 is CASSQDNTEAFF. The CDR3 DNA reads TGTGCCAGCAGCCAGGATAACACTGAAGCTTTCTTT.

This clonotype occurred a few times. The chain employs TRBV7-2 and TRBJ1-2; 9 bases are shared with TRBD1. Germline V gives CDR1 SGHTA, CDR2 FQGNSA. The length of the CDR3 is 14 residues. The J segment lost 6 bases and the V segment lost 1 base, leaving 3 bases of the junction unmatched. For the CDR3, the DNA is TGTGCCAGCAGCTTAGGGACAGGGGATGATGGCTACACCTTC. Translation gives CASSLGTGDDGYTF. Full variable domain (missing parts from reference TRBV7-2 and TRBJ1-2): GAGVSQSPSNKVTEKGKDVELRCDPISGHTALYWYRQSLGQGLEFLIYFQGNSAPDKSGLPSDRFSAERTGGSVSTLTIQRTQQEDSAVYLCASSLGTGDDGYTFGSGTRLTVV.

V usage is TRBV19 and J usage is TRBJ2-5, with TRBD1 identical over 11 bases. Germline assignment: CDR1 LNHDA and CDR2 SQIVND (reference sequence). CDR3 size: 18 residues. V gave up 3 bases and J gave up 4 bases; unmatched junction bases: 13. In DNA form, the CDR3 reads TGTGCCAGTAGTATCCTGAGGACAGGGGGCGCGGGTCGAGAGACCCAGTACTTC. Residues: CASSILRTGGAGRETQYF.

The sample holds a few counts of this clonotype. The chain joins TRBV20-1 to TRBJ1-2, with D unclear. Per the germline V gene, CDR1 is DFQATT and CDR2 is SNEGSKA (reference sequence). The CDR3 spans 11 residues. Between the trimmed V and J ends, which lost 3 bases and 6 bases, there was a span of 8 bases. CDR3 loop: CSARQADGYTF. The CDR3 DNA reads as TGCAGTGCTAGGCAGGCCGATGGCTACACCTTC.

The chain couples TRBV7-8 to TRBJ2-1, with D tentatively TRBD1 or TRBD2 (5 bases each). The CDR3 is made up of 16 amino acids. Germline V gene sequence: CDR1 SGHVS, CDR2 FQNEAQ. The V and J ends lost 5 bases and 3 bases respectively, with 17 bases between them. CDR3 in DNA: TGTGCCAGCAGCCAACGGGACCCCCTCCTCTACAATGAGCAGTTCTTC. It codes for CASSQRDPLLYNEQFF.

This sequence joins TRBV5-8 and TRBJ2-7; D call uncertain. CDR3 length equals 13 residues. Germline V gene sequence: CDR1 SGHTS, CDR2 YDEGEE. Trimming took off 0 bases at V and 5 bases at J, with 9 bases between the two ends. The CDR3 DNA sequence: TGTGCCAGCAGCTTGGGGTCTCGGGACGAGCAGTACTTC. Encoded protein: CASSLGSRDEQYF.

This clonotype was observed once. The J gene is TRBJ2-5, the V gene TRBV19; D tentatively reads TRBD1 or TRBD2 (5 bases each). This CDR3 comprises 16 residues. Per the germline V gene, CDR1 is LNHDA and CDR2 is SQIVND (reference sequence). Trimming shortened V by 5 bases and J by 1 base, and 17 bases separated the two germline ends. The CDR3 reads CASSGSGTGLQETQYF. The CDR3 DNA reads TGTGCCAGTAGTGGTTCGGGAACGGGGCTCCAAGAGACCCAGTACTTC.

V gene TRBV18 combines with J gene TRBJ1-1; D uncertain. Trimming cost V 3 bases and J 0 bases, with 5 bases left between them. Looked up from germline, CDR1 is KGHSH and CDR2 is LQKENI. The CDR3 sequence is 13 residues long. For the CDR3, the DNA is TGTGCCAGCTCACCCGGAGTGAACACTGAAGCTTTCTTT. Translated, it gives CASSPGVNTEAFF.

J is TRBJ1-3 and V is TRBV7-2; D is possibly TRBD1 (5 bases). Trimming cost V 5 bases and J 2 bases, with 13 bases left between them. CDR1 is SGHTA, CDR2 FQGNSA, per germline. The length of the CDR3 is 15 residues. CDR3 sequence reads: CASSPRGGAGNTIYF. In DNA, the CDR3 is TGTGCCAGCAGCCCACGGGGGGGGGCTGGAAACACCATATATTTT.

The chain uses TRBV6-1 and TRBJ1-5; D might be TRBD1 (6 bases). CDR3 length equals 14 residues. Trimming took 6 bases from V and 1 from J, leaving 10 bases between them. CDR1 and CDR2 (germline): MNHNS, SASEGT. The CDR3 DNA sequence: TGTGCCAGCAGCAAAACAGGGAGCAATCAGCCCCAGCATTTT. Translated: CASSKTGSNQPQHF.

This clonotype turned up a few times. The chain has TRBV7-2 and TRBJ1-5; 9 bases align to TRBD1. The germline V gene has CDR1 SGHTA and CDR2 FQGNSA. CDR3 size: 15 residues. V lost 5 bases and J lost 9; bases outside the gene matches: 11. For the CDR3, the DNA is TGTGCCAGCAGCCCCACAGGGGGCCTTGGTGGGCCCCAGCATTTT. Encoded protein: CASSPTGGLGGPQHF.

Comment on this clonotype: An end of the junction differs from the germline gene, which may be a read error. The chain joins TRBV7-6 to TRBJ2-5, with D hard to call. The CDR3 covers 13 residues. Germline V gene lookup returns CDR1 SGHVS and CDR2 FNYEAQ. CDR3 sequence (DNA): TGTGCTAGCAGCGTGGGGTGGCAAGAGACCCAGTACTTC. This codes for CASSVGWQETQYF.

This chain links TRBV5-1 with TRBJ2-1, with 11 positions matching TRBD2. This CDR3 has 14 amino acids. V shed 4 bases, J shed 8 bases, and the junction held 5 bases outside the gene matches. The germline V gene has CDR1 SGHRS and CDR2 YFSETQ. The CDR3 nucleotides are TGCGCCAGCAGCGATCTAGCGGGGGGCGATGAGCAGTTCTTC. It codes for CASSDLAGGDEQFF.

The chain recombines TRBV18 with TRBJ1-2; D is possibly TRBD1 (6 bases). Germline CDR1 KGHSH, CDR2 LQKENI. This CDR3 contains 15 residues. Trimming removed 0 bases from V and 3 bases from J, with 11 bases in between. CDR3 in DNA: TGTGCCAGCTCACCACCCCAGGGGAGTCACTATGGCTACACCTTC. Amino acids: CASSPPQGSHYGYTF.

This chain's CDR3 is CASSRGNPAETQYF. The CDR3 DNA reads TGTGCCAGCAGCAGGGGAAACCCTGCCGAGACCCAGTACTTC. The rearrangement uses TRBV12-3 or TRBV12-4 and TRBJ2-5, with D tentatively TRBD1 (6 bases). The CDR3 loop spans 14 amino acids. Trimming removed 6 bases from V and 5 bases from J, with 16 bases in between.

The CDR3 reads CSARDPLGYGYTF. The CDR3 coding sequence is TGCAGTGCTAGAGACCCCCTGGGATATGGCTACACCTTC. This sequence joins TRBV20-1 and TRBJ1-2; D call uncertain. Germline CDR1 DFQATT, CDR2 SNEGSKA (reference sequence). This CDR3 is built from 13 residues. V was trimmed by 0 bases and J by 5 bases, leaving 10 bases between them.

The rearrangement links TRBV20-1 to TRBJ2-1, with 8 bases aligning to TRBD2. The germline V gene has CDR1 DFQATT and CDR2 SNEGSKA (reference sequence). The CDR3 spans 15 residues. The V and J ends lost 2 bases and 3 bases, in that order; junction bases with no gene match: 6. CDR3 protein: CSARSLLADYNEQFF. DNA of the CDR3: TGCAGTGCTAGATCTCTACTAGCGGACTACAATGAGCAGTTCTTC.

This clonotype was seen a single time. The chain carries TRBV20-1 and TRBJ2-7; 9 bases match TRBD1. CDR3 length: 14 residues. Looked up from germline, CDR1 is DFQATT and CDR2 is SNEGSKA (reference sequence). Trimming cost V 1 base and J 1 base; bases outside gene matches: 2. Here the CDR3 DNA reads TGCAGTGCTAGAGGGGGGACAGGGTCCTACGAGCAGTACTTC. Translating it yields CSARGGTGSYEQYF.

J is TRBJ1-2 and V is TRBV6-5; D not resolved. CDR3 length: 15 residues. Trimming took off 4 bases at V and 1 base at J, with 13 bases between the two ends. Germline V CDR1 and CDR2: MNHEY, SVGAGI. The CDR3 region has the DNA TGTGCCAGCAGTTCTCCCGACAATAATAACTATGGCTACACCTTC. This encodes CASSSPDNNNYGYTF.